This TCR beta chain was sequenced for a study of ipilimumab plus nivolumab after autologous stem cell transplantation. The overall study: The DLBCL cohort had primary refractory and relapsed disease, with 18-month progression-free survival of approximately 87% and 28%.

Assay: immunoSEQ multiplex PCR; the TCRdb copy retains only in-frame clones and omits some. The top ten hold over 15% of the sample, which has about 20,000 clones, 70% to 85% seen once. A few counts support this clone. A read error may produce the germline difference seen at one junction end. The origin of this receptor is a male donor with diffuse large B-cell lymphoma. Source: PBMCs, taken in a trial of ipilimumab plus nivolumab as post-transplant consolidation.

CDR3 amino acids: CASSQAQTRERQETQYF. The CDR3 coding sequence is TGTGCCAGCAGTCAAGCCCAAACCAGGGAGCGACAAGAGACCCAGTACTTC. The chain recombines TRBV6-1 with TRBJ2-5; perhaps D is TRBD1 or TRBD2 (5 bases each). Germline assignment: CDR1 MNHNS and CDR2 SASEGT. This CDR3 is built from 17 residues.